The source of this T cell receptor (beta chain) is a study of Ad26.COV2.S vaccination and SARS-CoV-2 variants. This table comes from immunoSEQ multiplex PCR, and its TCRdb copy is limited to in-frame clones, with some not included. In the table there are some 350,000 clones, about 91% of which are singletons. Germline CDR1 SGHDT, CDR2 YYEEEE. CDR3 length: 17 amino acids. Trimming left V 1 base short and J 3 bases short, with 19 bases between. The sample holds one count of this clone. The antigen is unknown. Study-level points and caveats: Assessments of TCR breadth and depth may have underestimated the total T cell responses.

The input for sequencing was peripheral blood, taken after recovery from COVID-19. J is TRBJ1-1 and V is TRBV5-6; D is possibly TRBD1 (5 bases). This receptor was taken from a human donor who had recovered from COVID-19. The CDR3 DNA reads as TGTGCCAGCAGCTTGCCAGGAGGGGCACCCGGGGACACTGAAGCTTTCTTT. Residues: CASSLPGGAPGDTEAFF.